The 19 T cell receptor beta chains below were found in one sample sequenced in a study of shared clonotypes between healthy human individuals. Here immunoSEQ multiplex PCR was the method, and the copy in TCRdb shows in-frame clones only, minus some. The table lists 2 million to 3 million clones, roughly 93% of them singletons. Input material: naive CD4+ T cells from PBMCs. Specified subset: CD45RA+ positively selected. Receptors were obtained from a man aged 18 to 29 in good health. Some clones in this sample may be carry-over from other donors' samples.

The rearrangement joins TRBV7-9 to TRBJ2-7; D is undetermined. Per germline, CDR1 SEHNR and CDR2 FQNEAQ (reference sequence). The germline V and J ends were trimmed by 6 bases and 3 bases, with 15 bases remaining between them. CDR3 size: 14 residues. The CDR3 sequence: CASSLFGQVYEQYF. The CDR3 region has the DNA TGTGCCAGCAGTTTATTTGGGCAAGTCTACGAGCAGTACTTC.

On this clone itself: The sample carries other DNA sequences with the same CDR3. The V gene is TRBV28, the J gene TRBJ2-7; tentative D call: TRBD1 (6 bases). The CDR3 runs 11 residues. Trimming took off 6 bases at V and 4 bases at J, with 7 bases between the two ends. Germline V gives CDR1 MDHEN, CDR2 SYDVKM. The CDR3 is CASRTGYEQYF. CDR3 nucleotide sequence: TGTGCCAGCAGGACAGGATACGAGCAGTACTTC.

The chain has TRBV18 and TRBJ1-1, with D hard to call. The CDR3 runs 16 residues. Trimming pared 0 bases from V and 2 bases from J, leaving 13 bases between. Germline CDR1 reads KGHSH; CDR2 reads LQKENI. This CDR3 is CASSPPSGRINTEAFF. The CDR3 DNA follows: TGTGCCAGCTCACCACCTTCGGGGAGGATCAACACTGAAGCTTTCTTT.

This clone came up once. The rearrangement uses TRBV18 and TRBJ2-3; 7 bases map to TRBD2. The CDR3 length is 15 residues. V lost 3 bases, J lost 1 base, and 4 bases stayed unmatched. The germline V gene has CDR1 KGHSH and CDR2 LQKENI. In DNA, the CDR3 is TGTGCCAGCTCACCCATAGCGGGCCGCACAGATACGCAGTATTTT. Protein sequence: CASSPIAGRTDTQYF.

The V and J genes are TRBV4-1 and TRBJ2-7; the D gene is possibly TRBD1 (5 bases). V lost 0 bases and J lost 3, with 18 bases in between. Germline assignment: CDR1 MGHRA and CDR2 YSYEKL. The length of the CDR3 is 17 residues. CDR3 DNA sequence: TGCGCCAGCAGCCAAGAAGGTAGTACAGGTACATTCTACGAGCAGTACTTC. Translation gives CASSQEGSTGTFYEQYF.

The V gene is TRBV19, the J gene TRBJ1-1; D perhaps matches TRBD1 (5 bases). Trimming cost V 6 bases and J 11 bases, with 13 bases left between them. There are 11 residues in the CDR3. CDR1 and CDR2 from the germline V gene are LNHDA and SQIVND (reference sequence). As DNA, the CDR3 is TGTGCCAGTAGCAGCTGGGGGGAGGCTTTCTTT. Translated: CASSSWGEAFF.

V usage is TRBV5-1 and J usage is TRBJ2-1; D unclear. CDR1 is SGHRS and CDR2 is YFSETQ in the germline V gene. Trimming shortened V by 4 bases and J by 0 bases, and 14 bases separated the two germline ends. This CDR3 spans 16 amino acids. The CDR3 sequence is CASSPVVKSSYNEQFF. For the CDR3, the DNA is TGCGCCAGCAGCCCGGTTGTGAAAAGCTCCTACAATGAGCAGTTCTTC.

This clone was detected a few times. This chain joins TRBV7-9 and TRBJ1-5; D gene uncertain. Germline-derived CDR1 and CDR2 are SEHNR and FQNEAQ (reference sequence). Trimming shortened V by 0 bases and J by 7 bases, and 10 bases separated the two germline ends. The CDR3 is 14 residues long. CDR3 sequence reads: CASSLAGLPQPQHF. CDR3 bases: TGTGCCAGCAGCTTAGCGGGGTTACCCCAGCCCCAGCATTTT.

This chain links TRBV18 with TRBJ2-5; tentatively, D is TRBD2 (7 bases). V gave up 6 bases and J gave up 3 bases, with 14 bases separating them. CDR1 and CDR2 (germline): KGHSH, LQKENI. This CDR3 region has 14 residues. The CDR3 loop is CASSRGAGEETQYF. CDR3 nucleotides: TGTGCCAGCTCCCGGGGGGCCGGCGAAGAGACCCAGTACTTC.

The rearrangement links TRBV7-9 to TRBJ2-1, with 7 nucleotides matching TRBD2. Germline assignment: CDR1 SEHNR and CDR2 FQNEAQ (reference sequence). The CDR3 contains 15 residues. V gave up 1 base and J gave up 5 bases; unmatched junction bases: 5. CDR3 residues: CASSLGGSLNNEQFF. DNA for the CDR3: TGTGCCAGCAGCTTAGGCGGGAGTCTGAACAATGAGCAGTTCTTC. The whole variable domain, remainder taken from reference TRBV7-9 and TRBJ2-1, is DTGVSQNPRHKITKRGQNVTFRCDPISEHNRLYWYRQTLGQGPEFLTYFQNEAQLEKSRLLSDRFSAERPKGSFSTLEIQRTEQGDSAMYLCASSLGGSLNNEQFFGPGTRLTVL.

This CDR3 is CARSSAAGHNEQFF. CDR3 sequence (DNA): TGTGCCAGGAGCTCCGCGGCGGGGCACAATGAGCAGTTCTTC. The rearrangement uses TRBV6-1 and TRBJ2-1, with a possible D match to TRBD2 (6 bases). Germline V gene sequence: CDR1 MNHNS, CDR2 SASEGT. Trimming removed 9 bases from V and 5 bases from J, with 17 bases in between. This CDR3 spans 14 amino acids.

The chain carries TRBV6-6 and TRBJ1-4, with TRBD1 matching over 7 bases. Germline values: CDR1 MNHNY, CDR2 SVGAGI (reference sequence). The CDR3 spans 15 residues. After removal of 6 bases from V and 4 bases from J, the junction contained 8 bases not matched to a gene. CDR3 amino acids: CASRAQGGVNEKLFF. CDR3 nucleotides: TGTGCCAGCAGGGCCCAGGGGGGGGTTAATGAAAAACTGTTTTTT.

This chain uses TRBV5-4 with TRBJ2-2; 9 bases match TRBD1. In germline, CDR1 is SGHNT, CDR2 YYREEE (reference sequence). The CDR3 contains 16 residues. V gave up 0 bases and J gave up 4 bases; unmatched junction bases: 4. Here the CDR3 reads CASSLGQGEGTGELFF. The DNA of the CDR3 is TGTGCCAGCAGCTTGGGACAGGGGGAAGGCACCGGGGAGCTGTTTTTT.

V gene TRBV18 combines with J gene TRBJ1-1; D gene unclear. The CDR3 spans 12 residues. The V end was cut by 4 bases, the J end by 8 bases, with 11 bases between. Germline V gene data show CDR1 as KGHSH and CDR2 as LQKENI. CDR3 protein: CASSRGLREAFF. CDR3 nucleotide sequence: TGTGCCAGCTCACGTGGACTGAGGGAAGCTTTCTTT.

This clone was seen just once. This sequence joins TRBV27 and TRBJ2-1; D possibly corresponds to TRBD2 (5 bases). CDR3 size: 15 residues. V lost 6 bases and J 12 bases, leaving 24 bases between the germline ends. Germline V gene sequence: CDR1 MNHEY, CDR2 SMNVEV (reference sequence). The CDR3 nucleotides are TGTGCCAGCAGGTTGGGGAGTTCAGGCGCCCCGGGGCAGTTCTTC. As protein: CASRLGSSGAPGQFF.

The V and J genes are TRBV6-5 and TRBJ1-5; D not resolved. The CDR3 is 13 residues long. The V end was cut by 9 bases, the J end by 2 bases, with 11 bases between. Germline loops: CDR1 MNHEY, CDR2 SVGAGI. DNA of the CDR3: TGTGCCAGTAGGCAGGAACGCAATCAGCCCCAGCATTTT. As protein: CASRQERNQPQHF.

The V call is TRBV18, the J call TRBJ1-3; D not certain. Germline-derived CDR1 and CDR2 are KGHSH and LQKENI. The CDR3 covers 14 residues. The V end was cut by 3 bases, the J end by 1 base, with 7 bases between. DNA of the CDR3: TGTGCCAGCTCACCTCTGGAGTCTGGAAACACCATATATTTT. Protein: CASSPLESGNTIYF. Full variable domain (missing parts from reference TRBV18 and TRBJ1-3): NAGVMQNPRHLVRRRGQEARLRCSPMKGHSHVYWYRQLPEEGLKFMVYLQKENIIDESGMPKERFSAEFPKEGPSILRIQQVVRGDSAAYFCASSPLESGNTIYFGEGSWLTVV.

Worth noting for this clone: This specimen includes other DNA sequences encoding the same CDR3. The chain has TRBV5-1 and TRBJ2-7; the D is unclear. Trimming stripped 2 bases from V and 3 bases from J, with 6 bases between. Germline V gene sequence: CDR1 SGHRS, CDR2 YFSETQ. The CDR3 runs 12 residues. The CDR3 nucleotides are TGCGCCAGCAGCTTTGATGGCTACGAGCAGTACTTC. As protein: CASSFDGYEQYF. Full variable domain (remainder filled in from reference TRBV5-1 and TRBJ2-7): KAGVTQTPRYLIKTRGQQVTLSCSPISGHRSVSWYQQTPGQGLQFLFEYFSETQRNKGNFPGRFSGRQFSNSRSEMNVSTLELGDSALYLCASSFDGYEQYFGPGTRLTVT.

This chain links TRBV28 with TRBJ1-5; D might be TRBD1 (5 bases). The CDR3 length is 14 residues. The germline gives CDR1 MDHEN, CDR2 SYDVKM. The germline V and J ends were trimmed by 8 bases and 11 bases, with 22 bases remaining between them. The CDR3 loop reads CASETGTTLVAQHF. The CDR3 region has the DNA TGTGCCAGCGAGACCGGGACTACCTTAGTGGCCCAGCATTTT. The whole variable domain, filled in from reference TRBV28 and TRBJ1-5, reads DVKVTQSSRYLVKRTGEKVFLECVQDMDHENMFWYRQDPGLGLRLIYFSYDVKMKEKGDIPEGYSVSREKKERFSLILESASTNQTSMYLCASETGTTLVAQHFGDGTRLSIL.